These 29 T cell receptor beta chains share one sample of origin, sequenced in a study of PD-L1 blockade in urothelial cancer. Clones were sequenced by immunoSEQ multiplex PCR, and TCRdb holds only the in-frame ones, with some missing. The profile shows tens of thousands of clones, approximately 80% of them singletons. The time point was: pretreatment peripheral blood. The sample here was PBMCs, taken around atezolizumab (anti-PD-L1) treatment. The receptors shown here come from a man aged 35-49 years with urothelial cancer.

This chain connects TRBV4-2 to TRBJ2-2, with 9 bases aligning to TRBD2. The CDR3 runs to 18 residues. The V and J ends lost 1 base and 1 base, in that order; junction bases with no gene match: 7. Germline CDR1 is LGHNA and CDR2 is YNFKEQ. This chain's CDR3 is CASSQGSSGSKNTGELFF. CDR3 bases: TGTGCCAGCAGCCAAGGGAGTAGCGGGAGTAAGAACACCGGGGAGCTGTTTTTT.

The DNA of the CDR3 is TGTGCCAGCAGTACGCGCATCTTCTACGAGCAGTACTTC. Residues: CASSTRIFYEQYF. The chain has TRBV6-1 and TRBJ2-7; no clear D gene. Germline values: CDR1 MNHNS, CDR2 SASEGT. CDR3 length equals 13 residues. The V and J ends lost 5 bases and 3 bases respectively, with 11 bases between them.

The gene calls are TRBV6-1 and TRBJ2-7; 7 nucleotides align to TRBD1. Germline trimming cut 6 bases from V and 6 bases from J; bases unmatched to any gene: 11. This CDR3 comprises 14 residues. Germline V gene lookup returns CDR1 MNHNS and CDR2 SASEGT. CDR3 in amino acids: CASRGYRQGFEQYF. CDR3 nucleotides: TGTGCCAGCAGGGGATACAGACAGGGATTCGAGCAGTACTTC.

J is TRBJ2-7 and V is TRBV29-1; 8 nucleotides line up with TRBD2. This CDR3 spans 15 amino acids. Germline loops: CDR1 SQVTM, CDR2 ANQGSEA. Germline trimming cut 1 base from V and 2 bases from J; bases unmatched to any gene: 7. The CDR3 nucleotides read TGCAGCGTTGAAGGGTTTAGCGGGACCGCCTACGAGCAGTACTTC. It codes for CSVEGFSGTAYEQYF.

Of note for this clone: The sample carries other DNA sequences with the same CDR3. The chain uses TRBV11-2 and TRBJ2-5; 10 positions agree with TRBD2. This CDR3 has 16 residues. J lost 5 bases, V lost 0 bases, and 6 bases had no gene match. Germline V CDR1 and CDR2: SGHAT, FQNNGV. The CDR3 loop is CASSLDPSGSGETQYF. CDR3 DNA: TGTGCCAGCAGCTTAGATCCTAGCGGGAGCGGGGAGACCCAGTACTTC.

The CDR3 loop is CASSTTGEDTQYF. Written as DNA, the CDR3 is TGTGCCAGCAGTACGACAGGGGAGGATACGCAGTATTTT. This chain connects TRBV28 to TRBJ2-3, with 8 bases matching TRBD1. J was trimmed by 6 bases and V by 5 bases; bases with no gene match: 4. Per germline, CDR1 MDHEN and CDR2 SYDVKM. This CDR3 comprises 13 residues.

The chain is built from TRBV30 and TRBJ2-1, with 7 bases lining up with TRBD2. The CDR3 consists of 15 residues. V was pared by 3 bases and J by 6 bases, with 11 bases of the junction left unmatched. Looked up from germline, CDR1 is GTSNPN and CDR2 is SVGIG (reference sequence). The CDR3 sequence is CAWSAVRGRSNEQFF. The CDR3 DNA sequence: TGTGCCTGGAGCGCCGTCCGCGGGAGATCCAATGAGCAGTTCTTC.

In this sample, this clone turned up a few times. This sample includes further DNA sequences coding for the same CDR3. The genes are TRBV6-5 and TRBJ1-1; D may be TRBD1 (6 bases). Germline lookup yields CDR1 MNHEY and CDR2 SVGAGI. Trimming stripped 2 bases from V and 2 bases from J, with 9 bases between. The CDR3 runs to 14 residues. CDR3 sequence reads: CASSYAGANTEAFF. The CDR3 DNA reads TGTGCCAGCAGTTACGCAGGGGCTAACACTGAAGCTTTCTTT.

The V gene is TRBV19, the J gene TRBJ2-2; 9 positions agree with TRBD2. This CDR3 contains 16 residues. Germline loops: CDR1 LNHDA, CDR2 SQIVND (reference sequence). The trim removed 1 base at V and 7 bases at J, leaving 7 bases unmatched. The CDR3 nucleotides read TGTGCCAGTAGTATAGGGGCGGGAGGGCCCGGCGGGGAGCTGTTTTTT. Its translation is CASSIGAGGPGGELFF. The whole variable domain, remainder taken from reference TRBV19 and TRBJ2-2, is DGGITQSPKYLFRKEGQNVTLSCEQNLNHDAMYWYRQDPGQGLRLIYYSQIVNDFQKGDIAEGYSVSREKKESFPLTVTSAQKNPTAFYLCASSIGAGGPGGELFFGEGSRLTVL.

This clone came up a few times. The CDR3 DNA sequence: TGCGCCAGCAGCCGAGAATTGAATGCAGATACGCAGTATTTT. It encodes CASSRELNADTQYF. The chain is built from TRBV5-1 and TRBJ2-3, with D unclear. This CDR3 is built from 14 residues. The V end lost 4 bases, the J end lost 4 bases, and 13 bases lay between the germline ends. Germline values: CDR1 SGHRS, CDR2 YFSETQ.

The chain joins TRBV7-2 to TRBJ2-3; TRBD2 agrees at 7 bases. The CDR3 is 16 residues long. V dropped 5 bases and J dropped 1; count of bases not matched to a gene: 9. Germline V gene data show CDR1 as SGHTA and CDR2 as FQGNSA. The CDR3 sequence is CASSTPGGRGTDTQYF. The CDR3 region has the DNA TGTGCCAGCAGCACCCCGGGCGGGAGAGGCACAGATACGCAGTATTTT.

The V gene is TRBV6-5, the J gene TRBJ2-1, with D possibly TRBD1 on 5 matching bases. The CDR3 consists of 15 residues. Germline V gene lookup returns CDR1 MNHEY and CDR2 SVGAGI. V was trimmed by 0 bases and J by 7 bases, leaving 13 bases between them. The CDR3 sequence is CASSYSGRVSNEQFF. The CDR3 DNA is TGTGCCAGCAGTTACTCAGGCAGGGTTAGTAATGAGCAGTTCTTC.

This chain links TRBV7-9 with TRBJ2-2, with D perhaps matching TRBD2 (6 bases). This CDR3 is 14 amino acids long. V shed 4 bases and J shed 4 bases, with 10 bases lying between them. Germline V gene lookup returns CDR1 SEHNR and CDR2 FQNEAQ (reference sequence). Written as DNA, the CDR3 is TGTGCCAGCAGCTCGGGGGATAGCACCGGGGAGCTGTTTTTT. Translated: CASSSGDSTGELFF. The full variable domain, its missing parts supplied by reference TRBV7-9 and TRBJ2-2, is DTGVSQNPRHKITKRGQNVTFRCDPISEHNRLYWYRQTLGQGPEFLTYFQNEAQLEKSRLLSDRFSAERPKGSFSTLEIQRTEQGDSAMYLCASSSGDSTGELFFGEGSRLTVL.

The chain links TRBV28 to TRBJ2-5; tentative D call: TRBD2 (5 bases). Trimming took 6 bases from V and 5 from J, leaving 16 bases between them. Germline CDR1 reads MDHEN; CDR2 reads SYDVKM. CDR3 length equals 14 residues. CDR3 region: CASSLLVSPETQYF. The CDR3 DNA follows: TGTGCCAGCAGCTTACTAGTCTCTCCGGAGACCCAGTACTTC.

CDR3 amino acids: CASSLRQGVQPQHF. The CDR3 nucleotides read TGTGCCAGCAGTTTACGACAGGGCGTGCAGCCCCAGCATTTT. The rearrangement joins TRBV28 to TRBJ1-5; 7 bases agree with TRBD1. V lost 2 bases, J lost 7 bases, and 5 bases stayed unmatched. The CDR3 covers 14 residues. The germline CDR1 and CDR2 sequences are MDHEN and SYDVKM.

The CDR3 is CASMTGGLLETQYF. CDR3 in DNA: TGTGCCAGCATGACAGGGGGCTTGTTAGAGACCCAGTACTTC. The V call is TRBV6-5, the J call TRBJ2-5; TRBD1 matches 10 bases. The V and J ends lost 7 bases and 4 bases, in that order; junction bases with no gene match: 6. The CDR3 consists of 14 residues. In germline, CDR1 is MNHEY, CDR2 SVGAGI.

The V call is TRBV27, the J call TRBJ2-6; D call uncertain. This CDR3 spans 15 amino acids. The ends were cut back, 8 bases at V and 10 bases at J, with 21 bases in the middle. CDR1 is MNHEY, CDR2 SMNVEV, per germline (reference sequence). Written as DNA, the CDR3 is TGTGCCAGCGGCACCCGACTCCTAAGTGGGAACGTCCTGACTTTC. Translation: CASGTRLLSGNVLTF.

This clone was picked up a small number of times. V gene TRBV4-1 combines with J gene TRBJ2-1, with D uncertain. The V gene lost 0 bases and the J gene lost 1 base, with 13 bases spanning the gap. This CDR3 has 17 residues. Germline-derived CDR1 and CDR2 are MGHRA and YSYEKL. The DNA for the CDR3 is TGCGCCAGCAGCCAAGAAACTCGTGAATCGTCCTACAATGAGCAGTTCTTC. Encoded protein: CASSQETRESSYNEQFF.

The chain has TRBV28 and TRBJ2-7, with a weak D call TRBD1 (5 bases). CDR3 length equals 14 residues. The ends were cut back, 8 bases at V and 1 base at J, with 15 bases in the middle. Germline lookup yields CDR1 MDHEN and CDR2 SYDVKM. CDR3 bases: TGTGCCAGCTCACCAACAGGAAAATCCTACGAGCAGTACTTC. It is translated as CASSPTGKSYEQYF.

The rearrangement links TRBV11-2 to TRBJ1-1, with 10 positions matching TRBD1. V was pared by 6 bases and J by 0 bases, with 16 bases of the junction left unmatched. Germline V gene lookup returns CDR1 SGHAT and CDR2 FQNNGV. This CDR3 is built from 19 residues. DNA of the CDR3: TGTGCCAGCAGTCCCGGGACAGGGGCCGCGTGGTCCATGAACACTGAAGCTTTCTTT. Encoded protein: CASSPGTGAAWSMNTEAFF.

This chain uses TRBV5-1 with TRBJ2-1, with 9 bases fitting TRBD2. V gave up 2 bases and J gave up 4 bases; unmatched junction bases: 10. From germline, CDR1 is SGHRS and CDR2 YFSETQ. The CDR3 has 17 residues. This chain's CDR3 is CASSFTGPSGVYNEQFF. The CDR3 DNA reads TGCGCCAGCAGCTTCACAGGGCCTAGCGGGGTGTACAATGAGCAGTTCTTC.

The chain couples TRBV6-5 to TRBJ2-1, with 7 nucleotides matching TRBD1. There are 11 residues in the CDR3. Germline CDR1 is MNHEY and CDR2 is SVGAGI. J gave up 14 bases and V 6 bases, and 7 bases lay outside the gene matches. The CDR3 nucleotides are TGTGCCAGCAGCCAAACAGGGGCTAAGTTCTTC. Translated: CASSQTGAKFF.

V gene TRBV28 combines with J gene TRBJ2-1; TRBD1 is a possible D gene (6 bases). Trimming removed 7 bases at V and 9 bases at J, with 22 bases between. Germline loops: CDR1 MDHEN, CDR2 SYDVKM. The CDR3 consists of 15 residues. CDR3 region: CASKPVGTFDGEQFF. The CDR3 bases are TGTGCCAGCAAACCGGTTGGGACATTCGATGGTGAGCAGTTCTTC.

J is TRBJ2-7 and V is TRBV6-6; 9 positions agree with TRBD2. This CDR3 is 16 amino acids long. Unmatched junction bases numbered 15, after V lost 7 bases and J lost 5 bases. Germline CDR1 and CDR2: MNHNY and SVGAGI (reference sequence). As DNA, the CDR3 is TGTGCCAGCACCCCAGCCCGGCGGGAGGGCCAGAACGAGCAGTACTTC. Translated: CASTPARREGQNEQYF.

This chain joins TRBV7-9 and TRBJ2-7; 9 positions agree with TRBD1. The CDR3 loop spans 15 amino acids. Germline V gives CDR1 SEHNR, CDR2 FQNEAQ (reference sequence). The J segment lost 6 bases and the V segment lost 3 bases, leaving 9 bases of the junction unmatched. The CDR3 sequence: CASSFSSGQGLEQYF. The CDR3 region has the DNA TGTGCCAGCAGCTTTTCTTCGGGACAGGGACTCGAGCAGTACTTC. The variable domain in full, with the rest retrieved from reference TRBV7-9 and TRBJ2-7, is DTGVSQNPRHKITKRGQNVTFRCDPISEHNRLYWYRQTLGQGPEFLTYFQNEAQLEKSRLLSDRFSAERPKGSFSTLEIQRTEQGDSAMYLCASSFSSGQGLEQYFGPGTRLTVT.

V usage is TRBV9 and J usage is TRBJ2-3; TRBD2 agrees at 9 bases. V shed 2 bases and J 0 bases; nucleotides not matched to a gene: 4. Germline CDR1 is SGDLS and CDR2 is YYNGEE. The CDR3 is made up of 16 amino acids. The CDR3 DNA follows: TGTGCCAGCAGCGTTCTAGCGGGGATTAGCACAGATACGCAGTATTTT. Translated, it gives CASSVLAGISTDTQYF.

The rearrangement uses TRBV10-2 and TRBJ2-2, with 7 bases matching TRBD2. Germline assignment: CDR1 WSHSY and CDR2 SAAADI. V was clipped by 3 bases and J by 9 bases; unmatched bases: 4. The CDR3 is 13 amino acids. DNA of the CDR3: TGCGCCAGCAGTGACATAGCGGGCTGGGAGCTGTTTTTT. It is translated as CASSDIAGWELFF.

The rearrangement links TRBV7-3 to TRBJ1-1; TRBD1 aligns across 7 bases. V gave up 3 bases and J gave up 1 base; unmatched junction bases: 5. This CDR3 is 15 amino acids long. Per the germline V gene, CDR1 is SGHTA and CDR2 is FQGTGA. CDR3 in amino acids: CASSFKSGGNTEAFF. In DNA, the CDR3 is TGTGCCAGCAGCTTCAAGTCAGGGGGGAACACTGAAGCTTTCTTT.

The rearrangement links TRBV6-6 to TRBJ2-7, with 7 nucleotides matching TRBD1. The length of the CDR3 is 13 residues. The V segment lost 8 bases and the J segment 7 bases; nucleotides outside the gene matches: 11. Germline values: CDR1 MNHNY, CDR2 SVGAGI (reference sequence). CDR3 DNA: TGTGCCAGCGAGGACAGGCGCCCTGGGGAGCAGTACTTC. Its translation is CASEDRRPGEQYF.